The rows below give T cell receptor beta chains drawn from one sample of a study of cytomegalovirus exposure and HLA in healthy donors. Libraries were prepared by immunoSEQ multiplex PCR; TCRdb keeps only in-frame clonotypes and omits some of them. The sample contains roughly 170,000 clones, almost 85% of which appear only once. The sequenced material came from PBMCs. All receptors derive from a man aged 30-40 years in good health and CMV-seronegative. Each CDR3 is given with its conserved first and last residue. A D gene is named only where the DNA matches it firmly.

D gene	V gene	CDR3 protein
-	TRBV21-1	CASSIGEGDIYQETQYF
TRBD1	TRBV12-5	CASGLGGGGQETQYF
TRBD2	TRBV19	CASSLLAGALYNEQFF
-	TRBV7-2	CASSFTSGYEQYF
-	TRBV7-3	CASAPLPPGGTGELFF
TRBD1	TRBV28	CASSPRQGARTDTQYF
TRBD1	TRBV2	CASYVDRVYGIQYF
TRBD1	TRBV9	CASSPKTGQGIHEQYF
TRBD2	TRBV14	CASSQIRGGRETQYF
-	TRBV10-3	CAISESTGFNYGYTF
TRBD2	TRBV15	CATSRDTERGGPDEQFF
TRBD2	TRBV5-1	CASSLKGTSGGLNYEQYF
-	TRBV6-5	CASSYAREVGNEQFF
TRBD2	TRBV10-1	CASSESGLAGTYNEQFF
-	TRBV5-1	CASSFVLGREQYF
-	TRBV19	CASSIRLFTERGNEQFF
-	TRBV7-2	CASSLSLMDTEAFF
TRBD2	TRBV5-5	CASSLGSPGLDSYEQYF
-	TRBV4-1	CASSQGQGRWGAFF
-	TRBV19	CASTLVAGANVLTF
-	TRBV7-7	CASSPDRQETQYF
-	TRBV27	CASSSPPGASSGANVLTF
-	TRBV5-6	CASSRVPQETQYF
TRBD1	TRBV9	CASGKGQGRNEQYF
TRBD2	TRBV6-5	CASSRAGGPDTQYF
TRBD1	TRBV19	CASSISGQLNYGYTF